This T cell receptor beta chain was found in a study of T cell responses to AZD1222 COVID-19 vaccine. Study-wide results and limits: Nearly half of spike-specific TCRs reportedly go after variant regions that carry no mutations. AZD1222 recipients seropositive at baseline numbered only 6 or 7.

As for this clone: Antigen specificity is unknown.

TCRdb's table, derived via immunoSEQ multiplex PCR, lists solely in-frame clones and lacks some. The data contain about 130,000 clones, roughly 89% of them seen just once; the ten biggest clones take up about 1.1%. V gave up 3 bases and J gave up 7 bases, with 12 bases separating them. The germline CDR1 and CDR2 sequences are DFQATT and SNEGSKA (reference sequence). The CDR3 totals 12 residues. The chain has TRBV20-1 and TRBJ1-1; no definite D call. This sample comprised peripheral blood, obtained 28 days after the second AZD1222 dose. The source of this sequence is an adult who received the AZD1222 COVID-19 vaccine. CDR3 protein: CSASSVRGEAFF. Here the CDR3 DNA reads TGCAGTGCTAGTTCTGTCCGGGGTGAAGCTTTCTTT.